The clone carrying this T cell receptor (beta chain) occurred many times. TCRdb reprocessed the RT-PCR reads via MiXCR and lists one record per CDR3 protein. Of about 960,000 distinct CDR3 sequences in the sample, 18% were seen once. This entry belongs to a study of patients and donors after allogeneic stem cell transplantation. The CDR3 has 14 amino acids. V lost 2 bases, J lost 8 bases, and 10 bases lay in between. The chain links TRBV12-3 or TRBV12-4 to TRBJ1-6; D possibly corresponds to TRBD1 (5 bases). Sequencing was done on a sample of blood, either unsorted or a sorted T cell fraction (not recorded which). The receptor comes from a human donor who was either an allogeneic HSCT recipient or a stem cell or donor lymphocyte infusion donor (not recorded which). It is not recorded whose cells these are; they may come from a transplant donor. Written as DNA, the CDR3 is TGTGCCAGCAGTTTATCAGGGAGAGATTCACCCCTCCACTTT. Protein sequence: CASSLSGRDSPLHF.